The clone carrying this TCR beta chain was seen more than once but under ten times. The antigen is undetermined. Trimming took off 2 bases at V and 0 bases at J, with 9 bases between the two ends. The CDR3 loop spans 15 amino acids. CDR1 and CDR2 (germline): MRHNA, SNTAGT. The data were obtained in a study of T cells in Graves' hyperthyroidism and ophthalmopathy. General observations from the study: Most clonotypes expanded in the thyroid (above 0.001) were also present in blood.

Graves' hyperthyroidism is called stable when ophthalmopathy does not progress within 18 months. Patients with uncontrolled infections, other autoimmune diseases, pregnancy or lactation were excluded. Researchers took RNA transcripts and amplified the TCR beta CDR3 regions from them. The HTBI primer set drove a first-round RT-PCR of the TCR CDR3. In TCRdb, the multiplex PCR reads were re-called with MiXCR into one record per CDR3 protein. Of about 710,000 distinct CDR3 sequences detected, roughly 15% appear once; the ten largest clones hold under 10%. The sample comprised blood. This chain connects TRBV6-4 to TRBJ2-3, with a tentative D call TRBD1 (5 bases). The clonotype was recovered from a man younger than 35 with Graves' hyperthyroidism. The CDR3: CASSDQGTSTDTQYF. As DNA, the CDR3 is TGTGCCAGCAGTGACCAGGGCACGAGCACAGATACGCAGTATTTT.